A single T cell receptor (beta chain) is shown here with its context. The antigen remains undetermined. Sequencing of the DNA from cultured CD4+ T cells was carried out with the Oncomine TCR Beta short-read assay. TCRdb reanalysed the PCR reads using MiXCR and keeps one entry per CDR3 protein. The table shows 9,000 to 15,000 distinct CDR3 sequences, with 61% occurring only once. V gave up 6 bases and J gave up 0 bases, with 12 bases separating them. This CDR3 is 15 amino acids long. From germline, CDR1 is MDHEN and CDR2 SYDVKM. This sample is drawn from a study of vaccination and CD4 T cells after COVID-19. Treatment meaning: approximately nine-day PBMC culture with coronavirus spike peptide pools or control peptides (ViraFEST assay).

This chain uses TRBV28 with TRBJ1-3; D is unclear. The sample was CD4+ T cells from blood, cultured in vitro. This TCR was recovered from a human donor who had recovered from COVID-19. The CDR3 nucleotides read TGTGCCAGCAGGGCCGACTTCAACTCTGGAAACACCATATATTTT. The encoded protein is CASRADFNSGNTIYF. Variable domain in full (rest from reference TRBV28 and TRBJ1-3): DVKVTQSSRYLVKRTGEKVFLECVQDMDHENMFWYRQDPGLGLRLIYFSYDVKMKEKGDIPEGYSVSREKKERFSLILESASTNQTSMYLCASRADFNSGNTIYFGEGSWLTVV.